The 9 T cell receptor beta chains given below trace back to one sample, sequenced in a study of blood T cell repertoires in COVID-19. Generated by immunoSEQ multiplex PCR, the TCRdb table keeps only in-frame clones and is missing some. The sample includes a few hundred thousand clones, 88% seen only once; the top ten take 10%. The specimen sequenced was peripheral blood. Source of these receptors: a woman between 65 and 79 years old with COVID-19, enrolled during active disease.

V gene TRBV30 combines with J gene TRBJ2-1, with a possible D match to TRBD2 (5 bases). V gave up 0 bases and J gave up 5 bases, with 11 bases separating them. The CDR3 extends over 14 amino acids. CDR1 is GTSNPN, CDR2 SVGIG, per germline (reference sequence). CDR3 nucleotides: TGTGCCTGGAGTGTACTAGGACTCCACAATGAGCAGTTCTTC. It encodes CAWSVLGLHNEQFF.

The CDR3 region has the DNA TGTGCCAGCAGGTCGACGGGACTAGCGGGAGGGTATCACGGGGAGCTGTTTTTT. Translation: CASRSTGLAGGYHGELFF. The chain combines TRBV5-6 with TRBJ2-2, with 16 nucleotides matching TRBD2. This CDR3 comprises 18 residues. J lost 7 bases, V lost 5 bases, and 11 bases had no gene match. Germline V gives CDR1 SGHDT, CDR2 YYEEEE.

V and J are TRBV6-5 and TRBJ2-5; perhaps TRBD2 as D (7 bases). The CDR3 loop spans 16 amino acids. Germline V gene lookup returns CDR1 MNHEY and CDR2 SVGAGI. V was shortened by 4 bases and J by 1 base, with 16 bases between the two germline ends. CDR3 region: CASSSQGGGGQETQYF. As DNA, the CDR3 is TGTGCCAGCAGTTCTCAAGGGGGAGGGGGCCAAGAGACCCAGTACTTC.

The rearrangement joins TRBV6-5 to TRBJ2-5, with 8 bases aligning to TRBD1. Germline values: CDR1 MNHEY, CDR2 SVGAGI. Trimming cost V 5 bases and J 5 bases; bases outside gene matches: 7. The CDR3 has 14 amino acids. CDR3: CASSPRTGRETQYF. The CDR3 nucleotides are TGTGCCAGCAGTCCACGGACAGGGCGGGAGACCCAGTACTTC.

V is TRBV11-3 and J is TRBJ2-1, with TRBD2 as a possible D gene (5 bases). This CDR3 has 13 residues. V lost 6 bases and J lost 1, with 7 bases in between. In germline, CDR1 is SGHNT, CDR2 YENEEA. In DNA, the CDR3 is TGTGCCAGCAGTCGGACTTCCTACAATGAGCAGTTCTTC. Encoded protein: CASSRTSYNEQFF.

There are a few counts of this clone. V usage is TRBV28 and J usage is TRBJ1-2, with 7 bases matching TRBD1. CDR3 size: 16 residues. The germline CDR1 and CDR2 sequences are MDHEN and SYDVKM. After removal of 3 bases from V and 8 bases from J, the junction contained 15 bases not matched to a gene. CDR3 protein: CASSLGTDQNPGGYTF. The CDR3 bases are TGTGCCAGCAGTTTGGGGACAGATCAGAACCCGGGGGGCTACACCTTC.

CDR3 residues: CASSLDIMNTEAFF. CDR3 DNA: TGCGCCAGCAGCTTGGACATCATGAACACTGAAGCTTTCTTT. This chain links TRBV5-1 with TRBJ1-1; no reliable D call. Looked up from germline, CDR1 is SGHRS and CDR2 is YFSETQ. The CDR3 totals 14 residues. The V end was cut by 0 bases, the J end by 0 bases, with 6 bases between. The whole variable domain, remainder taken from reference TRBV5-1 and TRBJ1-1, is KAGVTQTPRYLIKTRGQQVTLSCSPISGHRSVSWYQQTPGQGLQFLFEYFSETQRNKGNFPGRFSGRQFSNSRSEMNVSTLELGDSALYLCASSLDIMNTEAFFGQGTRLTVV.

This chain uses TRBV11-2 with TRBJ2-5, with D unresolved. The CDR3 extends over 12 amino acids. The V and J ends lost 0 bases and 5 bases respectively, with 4 bases between them. From germline, CDR1 is SGHAT and CDR2 FQNNGV. In nucleotides, the CDR3 is TGTGCCAGCAGCTTAGATCGGGAGACCCAGTACTTC. Translation gives CASSLDRETQYF. The entire variable domain, with the rest obtained from reference TRBV11-2 and TRBJ2-5, is as follows: EAGVAQSPRYKIIEKRQSVAFWCNPISGHATLYWYQQILGQGPKLLIQFQNNGVVDDSQLPKDRFSAERLKGVDSTLKIQPAKLEDSAVYLCASSLDRETQYFGPGTRLLVL.

The V call is TRBV23-1, the J call TRBJ1-5; D unresolved. TRBV23-1 is reported as an ORF; its role is uncertain. The CDR3 runs 14 residues. Trimming took 3 bases from V and 4 from J, leaving 10 bases between them. This CDR3 is CASSQAGQNQPQHF. For the CDR3, the DNA is TGCGCCAGCAGTCAGGCGGGTCAGAATCAGCCCCAGCATTTT.